The entry that follows covers one TCR beta chain sequence. Its antigen is currently unknown. The germline V gene has CDR1 MGHRA and CDR2 YSYEKL. The V end lost 3 bases, the J end lost 2 bases, and 15 bases lay between the germline ends. This CDR3 contains 16 residues. TCRdb re-derived calls from the 5' RACE reads in MiXCR, one entry per CDR3 protein. The sample lists 150,000 to 200,000 distinct CDR3 sequences, about a sixth occurring once. These data come from a study of T-cell memory formation after mild COVID-19. At the level of the study: TCR clusters were mostly donor specific. The study's findings and limits: Memory from before infection featured some responding clones, which suggests cross-reactive memory joined.

The specimen sequenced was PBMCs or a T cell subset sorted from them (not recorded which). The J gene is TRBJ2-3, the V gene TRBV4-1; possibly TRBD1 for D (6 bases). This receptor was identified in an adult woman who had mild COVID-19 (a few samples of this study predate the infection). Cell type and time point are not known. In DNA, the CDR3 is TGCGCCAGCAGCCACCTCCGGGACAAGCCCACAGATACGCAGTATTTT. Its translation: CASSHLRDKPTDTQYF.